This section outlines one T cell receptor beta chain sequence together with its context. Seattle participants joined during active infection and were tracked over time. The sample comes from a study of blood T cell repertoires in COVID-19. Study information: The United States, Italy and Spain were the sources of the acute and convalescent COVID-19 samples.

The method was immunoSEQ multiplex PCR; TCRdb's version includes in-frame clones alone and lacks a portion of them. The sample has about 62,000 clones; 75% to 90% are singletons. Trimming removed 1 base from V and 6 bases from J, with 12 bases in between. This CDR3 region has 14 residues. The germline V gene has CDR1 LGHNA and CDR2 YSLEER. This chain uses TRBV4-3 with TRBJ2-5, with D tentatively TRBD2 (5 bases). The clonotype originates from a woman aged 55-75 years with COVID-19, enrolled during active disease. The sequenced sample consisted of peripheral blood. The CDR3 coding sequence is TGCGCCAGCAGCCAAGGTAGTCCGGGGAAGACCCAGTACTTC. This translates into CASSQGSPGKTQYF.